Each of the 20 T cell receptor beta chains below was sequenced from the same sample in a study of blood T cell repertoires in COVID-19. The repertoire was sequenced with immunoSEQ multiplex PCR; TCRdb's copy has only in-frame clones and lacks some. The sample lists around 49,000 clones, around 73% occurring once. The sequencing sample was made of PBMCs or T cells enriched from blood (not recorded which). The receptors originated from a woman in her forties or fifties with acute COVID-19.

The chain employs TRBV6-5 and TRBJ2-1, with D maybe TRBD2 (5 bases). Trimming removed 3 bases at V and 4 bases at J, with 13 bases between. In germline, CDR1 is MNHEY, CDR2 SVGAGI. The CDR3 is 15 residues long. DNA for the CDR3: TGTGCCAGCAGTTATTCAGAGCGGTTATACAATGAGCAGTTCTTC. It yields the protein CASSYSERLYNEQFF.

The gene calls are TRBV11-3 and TRBJ2-1; D is uncertain. The CDR3 is made up of 14 amino acids. V was pared by 1 base and J by 8 bases, with 12 bases between. Germline lookup yields CDR1 SGHNT and CDR2 YENEEA. The CDR3 region has the DNA TGTGCCAGCAGCTTAGGGTCAGGATCCTATGAGCAGTTCTTC. It yields the protein CASSLGSGSYEQFF.

The CDR3 loop is CASSLDRGNTEAFF. CDR3 nucleotide sequence: TGCGCCAGCAGCTTAGACAGGGGGAACACTGAAGCTTTCTTT. The V call is TRBV5-1, the J call TRBJ1-1; TRBD1 aligns across 8 bases. The trim removed 2 bases at V and 1 base at J, leaving 1 base unmatched. This CDR3 is 14 amino acids long. CDR1 and CDR2 (germline): SGHRS, YFSETQ.

In this sample, this clone turned up a few times. This chain connects TRBV6-1 to TRBJ2-7; D might be TRBD2 (6 bases). Between the trimmed V and J ends, which lost 0 bases and 0 bases, there was a span of 12 bases. Germline CDR1 and CDR2: MNHNS and SASEGT. The CDR3 contains 16 residues. The CDR3 region is CASSEALRGISYEQYF. In DNA, the CDR3 is TGTGCCAGCAGTGAAGCCCTTCGGGGGATCTCCTACGAGCAGTACTTC.

This clone was observed a single time. The chain recombines TRBV6-5 with TRBJ2-1, with 14 bases lining up with TRBD2. Germline assignment: CDR1 MNHEY and CDR2 SVGAGI. This CDR3 has 15 residues. Trimming at V came to 7 bases and at J to 6 bases, leaving 5 bases not matched to a gene. The DNA of the CDR3 is TGTGCCAGCATGGTGACTAGCGGGGGGGCCAATGAGCAGTTCTTC. It yields the protein CASMVTSGGANEQFF.

The chain carries TRBV20-1 and TRBJ1-1; 9 bases map to TRBD1. This CDR3 comprises 13 residues. V trimming: 4 bases; J trimming: 3 bases; junction bases outside the gene matches: 3. Germline CDR1 and CDR2: DFQATT and SNEGSKA (reference sequence). CDR3 protein: CSANDRGDTEAFF. The DNA for the CDR3 is TGCAGTGCTAATGACAGGGGGGACACTGAAGCTTTCTTT.

The chain combines TRBV18 with TRBJ1-5; D possibly corresponds to TRBD1 (6 bases). The CDR3 has 22 amino acids. Germline assignment: CDR1 KGHSH and CDR2 LQKENI. Deletions cut 3 bases from V and 0 bases from J, with 30 bases between. In nucleotides, the CDR3 is TGTGCCAGCTCACCTTGGTCCCAGGGGAGGGACCATATTACATATAGCAATCAGCCCCAGCATTTT. Translated, it gives CASSPWSQGRDHITYSNQPQHF. Combining the CDR3 with reference TRBV18 and TRBJ1-5 gives the whole variable domain NAGVMQNPRHLVRRRGQEARLRCSPMKGHSHVYWYRQLPEEGLKFMVYLQKENIIDESGMPKERFSAEFPKEGPSILRIQQVVRGDSAAYFCASSPWSQGRDHITYSNQPQHFGDGTRLSIL.

The chain links TRBV9 to TRBJ1-6; no clear D. V was pared by 0 bases and J by 0 bases, with 10 bases between. The CDR3 covers 17 residues. Germline values: CDR1 SGDLS, CDR2 YYNGEE. The CDR3 DNA sequence: TGTGCCAGCAGCGTAGGGTTGTTGAGCTCCTATAATTCACCCCTCCACTTT. Its protein is CASSVGLLSSYNSPLHF.

The V call is TRBV27, the J call TRBJ2-1; the D gene is possibly TRBD2 (6 bases). Between the trimmed V and J ends, which lost 3 bases and 8 bases, there was a span of 23 bases. The V gene's germline CDR1 is MNHEY and CDR2 SMNVEV (reference sequence). CDR3 length: 17 amino acids. This chain's CDR3 is CASSLEGPVVPSDEQFF. Here the CDR3 DNA reads TGTGCCAGCAGTTTGGAGGGCCCCGTTGTGCCTTCGGATGAGCAGTTCTTC.

The CDR3 spells CASAGQGGNTEAFF. The CDR3 DNA is TGTGCCAGCGCCGGACAGGGTGGGAACACTGAAGCTTTCTTT. The rearrangement links TRBV9 to TRBJ1-1; 8 positions match TRBD1. Germline V lookup: CDR1 SGDLS, CDR2 YYNGEE. The CDR3 loop spans 14 amino acids. Losses at the gene ends were 7 bases for V and 1 base for J; bases not matched to a gene: 6.

In this sample, this clone turned up a few times. V and J are TRBV30 and TRBJ1-1; 7 nucleotides agree with TRBD1. The CDR3 loop spans 12 amino acids. J lost 7 bases, V lost 3 bases, and 5 bases had no gene match. Germline CDR1 is GTSNPN and CDR2 is SVGIG (reference sequence). The CDR3, as DNA: TGTGCCTGGAGCCCGGGACAGAGTGAAGCTTTCTTT. This gives the protein CAWSPGQSEAFF. Full variable domain (rest looked up from reference TRBV30 and TRBJ1-1): SQTIHQWPATLVQPVGSPLSLECTVEGTSNPNLYWYRQAAGRGLQLLFYSVGIGQISSEVPQNLSASRPQDRQFILSSKKLLLSDSGFYLCAWSPGQSEAFFGQGTRLTVV.

V is TRBV5-1 and J is TRBJ2-5, with TRBD1 matching 9 bases. The germline gives CDR1 SGHRS, CDR2 YFSETQ. The ends lost 2 bases at V and 4 bases at J; junction bases unmatched: 9. The CDR3 runs to 16 residues. CDR3 sequence (DNA): TGCGCCAGCAGCTTTTGGGACAGGGCATCCGGAGAGACCCAGTACTTC. Protein sequence: CASSFWDRASGETQYF.

The chain combines TRBV15 with TRBJ1-3, with 10 bases aligning to TRBD1. V was clipped by 0 bases and J by 11 bases; unmatched bases: 7. CDR3 length equals 15 residues. Germline CDR1 LNHNV, CDR2 YYDKDF (reference sequence). The CDR3: CATSRETGGQKPIYF. The CDR3 DNA follows: TGTGCCACCAGCAGAGAGACAGGGGGCCAAAAACCCATATATTTT.

The chain uses TRBV6-5 and TRBJ1-1; the match to TRBD1 covers 9 bases. Germline V lookup: CDR1 MNHEY, CDR2 SVGAGI. V shed 7 bases, J shed 0 bases, and the junction held 6 bases outside the gene matches. The CDR3 consists of 15 residues. CDR3 amino acids: CASMGDRAMNTEAFF. The CDR3 DNA sequence: TGTGCCAGCATGGGGGACAGGGCCATGAACACTGAAGCTTTCTTT.

The V call is TRBV10-3, the J call TRBJ1-2, with 7 positions matching TRBD1. Germline lookup yields CDR1 ENHRY and CDR2 SYGVKD. The CDR3 totals 14 residues. J gave up 0 bases and V 6 bases, and 4 bases lay outside the gene matches. Here the CDR3 DNA reads TGTGCCATCAGGACGACAGGGACTAACTATGGCTACACCTTC. As protein: CAIRTTGTNYGYTF.

CDR3 residues: CASSEDRGTGTEAFF. The CDR3 nucleotides are TGCGCCAGCAGTGAAGACAGGGGGACGGGGACTGAAGCTTTCTTT. The chain has TRBV10-2 and TRBJ1-1; TRBD1 agrees at 9 bases. The CDR3 has 15 amino acids. Unmatched junction bases numbered 7, after V lost 3 bases and J lost 5 bases. Germline V CDR1 and CDR2: WSHSY, SAAADI.

In this sample, this clone turned up a few times. The chain carries TRBV15 and TRBJ2-7; 11 positions agree with TRBD2. V trimming: 2 bases; J trimming: 4 bases; junction bases outside the gene matches: 7. The CDR3 is 16 residues long. Looked up from germline, CDR1 is LNHNV and CDR2 is YYDKDF (reference sequence). DNA for the CDR3: TGTGCCACCAGCAGAATCGGGACTAGCGGAAGATACGAGCAGTACTTC. Its protein is CATSRIGTSGRYEQYF.

Only one count was recorded for this clone. V usage is TRBV6-5 and J usage is TRBJ2-7, with 10 positions matching TRBD1. The V and J ends lost 6 bases and 5 bases, in that order; junction bases with no gene match: 7. CDR3 length: 14 residues. Germline loops: CDR1 MNHEY, CDR2 SVGAGI. The CDR3 region is CASRTGTGVDEQYF. CDR3 DNA sequence: TGTGCCAGCAGAACCGGGACAGGGGTGGACGAGCAGTACTTC.

CDR3 coding DNA: TGTGCCAGCAGATTTAACAATGAGCAGTTCTTC. This sequence encodes CASRFNNEQFF. V usage is TRBV12-3 or TRBV12-4 and J usage is TRBJ2-1; D is unclear. CDR3 size: 11 residues. V lost 6 bases, J lost 5 bases, and 5 bases lay in between.

The chain employs TRBV19 and TRBJ1-3, with TRBD1 matching 10 bases. The CDR3 loop spans 16 amino acids. The germline V gene encodes CDR1 LNHDA and CDR2 SQIVND (reference sequence). With V trimmed by 4 bases and J by 2 bases, 5 bases remained unmatched. The CDR3: CASSTDRGLTGNTIYF. The CDR3 DNA reads as TGTGCCAGTAGTACCGACAGGGGGCTGACTGGAAACACCATATATTTT.